This T cell receptor beta chain was recovered during a study of blood T cell repertoires in COVID-19. Looking at the study overall: Acute and convalescent COVID-19 samples came from the United States, Italy and Spain. From T cells, B-cell-depleted T cells, or PBMCs came the material, which was cDNA or gDNA.

The V segment lost 6 bases and the J segment 0 bases; nucleotides outside the gene matches: 12. The germline CDR1 and CDR2 sequences are MNHEY and SMNVEV (reference sequence). This CDR3 is built from 17 residues. As originally analysed: Reference gene primer amplification gave nucleated cell count estimates. TCRdb's table, derived via immunoSEQ multiplex PCR, lists solely in-frame clones and lacks some. That table supplies the V and J calls and clone size; D and trimming were determined from the DNA. Of approximately 74,000 clones listed, about 89% are singletons. Sequenced sample: peripheral blood. This sequence originates from an older woman with acute or convalescent COVID-19. The V and J genes are TRBV27 and TRBJ2-7; TRBD2 aligns across 9 bases. The CDR3 DNA is TGTGCCAGCAGACGTAATAGCGGGGGAGCAGTCTCCTACGAGCAGTACTTC. Residues: CASRRNSGGAVSYEQYF.